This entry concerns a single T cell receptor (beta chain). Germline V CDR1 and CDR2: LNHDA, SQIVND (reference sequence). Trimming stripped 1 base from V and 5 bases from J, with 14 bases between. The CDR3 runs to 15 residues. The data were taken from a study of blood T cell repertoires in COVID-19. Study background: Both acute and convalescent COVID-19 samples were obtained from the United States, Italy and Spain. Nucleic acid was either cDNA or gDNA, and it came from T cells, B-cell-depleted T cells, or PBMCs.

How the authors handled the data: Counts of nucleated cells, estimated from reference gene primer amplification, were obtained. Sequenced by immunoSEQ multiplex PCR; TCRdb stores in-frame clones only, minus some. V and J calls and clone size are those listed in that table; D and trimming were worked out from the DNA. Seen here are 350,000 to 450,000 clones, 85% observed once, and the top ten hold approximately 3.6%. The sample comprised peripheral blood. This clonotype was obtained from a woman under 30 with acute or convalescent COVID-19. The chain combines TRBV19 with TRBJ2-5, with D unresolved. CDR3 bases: TGTGCCAGTAGTATAGGGCAGGCCGCTGGGGAGACCCAGTACTTC. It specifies CASSIGQAAGETQYF.